This section outlines one T cell receptor beta chain sequence together with its context. Checkpoint therapy with ipilimumab 1 mg/kg began 14 to 28 days after transplant. Libraries were prepared by immunoSEQ multiplex PCR; TCRdb keeps only in-frame clonotypes and omits some of them. The data show about 19,000 clones, with roughly four fifths seen just once and roughly 6.8% held by the top ten. The CDR3 contains 17 residues. Between the trimmed V and J ends, which lost 0 bases and 2 bases, there was a span of 14 bases. Germline CDR1 SGHTA, CDR2 FQGNSA. The data originate from a study of ipilimumab plus nivolumab after autologous stem cell transplantation. Looking at the study overall: Typical patient got 5 or 6 ipilimumab doses and about eight nivolumab doses (median).

This TCR derives from a male donor with diffuse large B-cell lymphoma. The V gene is TRBV7-2, the J gene TRBJ2-4; D is tentatively TRBD1 or TRBD2 (6 bases each). Material: PBMCs, obtained in a trial of ipilimumab plus nivolumab as post-transplant consolidation. The CDR3: CASSLALIGGTKNIQYF. As DNA, the CDR3 is TGTGCCAGCAGCTTAGCGCTAATAGGGGGGACCAAAAACATTCAGTACTTC.